These 4 T cell receptor beta chains originate from one sample sequenced in a study of cytomegalovirus exposure and HLA in healthy donors. 13 Jbeta primers and 60 Vbeta primers were used for the PCR. TCRdb's copy holds only in-frame clones and misses some; the assay was immunoSEQ multiplex PCR. In the table there are some 55,000 clones, just under 85% of which are singletons. Sequenced material: PBMCs. The source of these receptors is a man aged 40-50 years in good health and CMV-seronegative.

V is TRBV11-3 and J is TRBJ1-1, with 8 positions matching TRBD1. CDR1 and CDR2 from the germline V gene are SGHNT and YENEEA. V shed 5 bases, J shed 2 bases, and the junction held 4 bases outside the gene matches. This CDR3 contains 14 residues. The CDR3 DNA reads TGTGCCAGCAGCACCGGACAGGGTAACACTGAAGCTTTCTTT. It yields the protein CASSTGQGNTEAFF.

This clone was picked up one time. The chain employs TRBV15 and TRBJ2-3; TRBD2 aligns across 9 bases. Losses at the gene ends were 0 bases for V and 6 bases for J; bases not matched to a gene: 10. Per germline, CDR1 LNHNV and CDR2 YYDKDF (reference sequence). The CDR3 totals 17 residues. The CDR3 region is CATSRDPGGGASDTQYF. CDR3 nucleotides: TGTGCCACCAGCAGAGATCCCGGCGGGGGGGCCTCGGATACGCAGTATTTT.

The chain is built from TRBV6-6 and TRBJ1-4, with 9 bases that match TRBD1. Germline V gives CDR1 MNHNY, CDR2 SVGAGI (reference sequence). This CDR3 has 14 amino acids. V lost 10 bases and J lost 4; bases outside the gene matches: 7. The CDR3 nucleotides are TGTGCCACCAGCAGGACAGGGGATAATGAAAAACTGTTTTTT. Amino acids: CATSRTGDNEKLFF.

V gene TRBV7-9 combines with J gene TRBJ1-5, with D unresolved. Trimming stripped 5 bases from V and 5 bases from J, with 10 bases between. The CDR3 loop spans 13 amino acids. Germline CDR1 and CDR2: SEHNR and FQNEAQ (reference sequence). CDR3: CASSPEGYQPQHF. The CDR3, as DNA: TGTGCCAGCAGCCCTGAGGGTTATCAGCCCCAGCATTTT.